These 18 T cell receptor beta chains share one sample of origin, sequenced in a study of T cells in Graves' hyperthyroidism and ophthalmopathy. TCR beta CDR3 sequences were amplified from RNA transcripts. Researchers ran a first-round RT-PCR on the TCR CDR3 using the HTBI primer set. From the multiplex PCR reads, TCRdb called clonotypes with MiXCR, one entry per CDR3 protein. The sample carries around 300,000 distinct CDR3 sequences, about an eighth recorded once. The sequenced sample was blood. The receptors stem from a woman aged 25 to 39 with Graves' hyperthyroidism that later progressed to Graves' ophthalmopathy.

The table lists this clonotype with many counts. This chain links TRBV30 with TRBJ1-5; weak D call: TRBD1 (5 bases). Germline V gene data show CDR1 as GTSNPN and CDR2 as SVGIG (reference sequence). The CDR3 covers 13 residues. V lost 1 base and J 4 bases, leaving 8 bases between the germline ends. CDR3 coding DNA: TGTGCCTGGAGTGGGGACCTAAATCAGCCCCAGCATTTT. As protein: CAWSGDLNQPQHF. The variable domain in full, completed from reference TRBV30 and TRBJ1-5, reads SQTIHQWPATLVQPVGSPLSLECTVEGTSNPNLYWYRQAAGRGLQLLFYSVGIGQISSEVPQNLSASRPQDRQFILSSKKLLLSDSGFYLCAWSGDLNQPQHFGDGTRLSIL.

The V gene is TRBV6-1, the J gene TRBJ2-3, with 15 bases that match TRBD2. Trimming cost V 8 bases and J 4 bases; bases outside gene matches: 10. In germline, CDR1 is MNHNS, CDR2 SASEGT. The length of the CDR3 is 17 residues. The CDR3 nucleotides are TGTGCCAGCGCCGGACTAGCGGGAGGGTTTGTAGCAGATACGCAGTATTTT. This encodes CASAGLAGGFVADTQYF.

This clonotype showed up many times. This chain connects TRBV12-3 or TRBV12-4 to TRBJ2-1, with D uncertain. V was pared by 6 bases and J by 9 bases, with 9 bases between. CDR3 size: 11 residues. The CDR3 sequence is CASRLGVEQFF. The DNA of the CDR3 is TGTGCCAGCAGACTTGGTGTTGAGCAGTTCTTC.

This clonotype was detected many times. The J gene is TRBJ2-1, the V gene TRBV15, with D perhaps TRBD2 (6 bases). Germline-derived CDR1 and CDR2 are LNHNV and YYDKDF (reference sequence). Trimming pared 2 bases from V and 4 bases from J, leaving 12 bases between. This CDR3 is 15 amino acids long. The CDR3 DNA is TGTGCCACCAGCAGATCCCGGGAGCAATACAATGAGCAGTTCTTC. It translates to CATSRSREQYNEQFF.

This clonotype was counted many times. The chain recombines TRBV7-9 with TRBJ2-1; TRBD2 agrees at 10 bases. The CDR3 contains 15 residues. Looked up from germline, CDR1 is SEHNR and CDR2 is FQNEAQ (reference sequence). Unmatched junction bases numbered 6, after V lost 8 bases and J lost 2 bases. The CDR3 nucleotides read TGTGCCAGCTCCGTGCTAGCGGGAGCCTACAATGAGCAGTTCTTC. As protein: CASSVLAGAYNEQFF.

Concerning this clonotype: This clone may be a read error of a much larger clone one base away. The chain carries TRBV11-3 and TRBJ2-1; D unclear. CDR1 is SGHNT, CDR2 YENEEA, per germline. This CDR3 has 12 residues. CDR3 in amino acids: CVSSSRANEQFF. CDR3 DNA sequence: TGTGTCAGCAGCTCACGAGCAAATGAGCAGTTCTTC.

This clonotype has at least ten counts. V usage is TRBV29-1 and J usage is TRBJ2-5; D possibly corresponds to TRBD2 (6 bases). CDR3 length: 11 residues. CDR1 is SQVTM, CDR2 ANQGSEA, per germline. V was shortened by 8 bases and J by 9 bases, with 16 bases between the two germline ends. DNA for the CDR3: TGCAGCACAAAGATCTGGGGGGCCCAGTACTTC. Translation: CSTKIWGAQYF.

Ten or more counts support this clonotype. V usage is TRBV29-1 and J usage is TRBJ2-5; TRBD2 aligns across 15 bases. V was pared by 6 bases and J by 6 bases, with 8 bases of the junction left unmatched. The CDR3 is 15 residues long. The germline V gene has CDR1 SQVTM and CDR2 ANQGSEA. The CDR3 is CSVAGLAGGEKTQYF. In nucleotides, the CDR3 is TGCAGCGTGGCAGGACTAGCGGGAGGGGAGAAGACCCAGTACTTC. The complete variable domain, with remaining parts taken from reference TRBV29-1 and TRBJ2-5, reads SAVISQKPSRDICQRGTSLTIQCQVDSQVTMMFWYRQQPGQSLTLIATANQGSEATYESGFVIDKFPISRPNLTFSTLTVSNMSPEDSSIYLCSVAGLAGGEKTQYFGPGTRLLVL.

The CDR3 DNA sequence: TGTGCCAGCAGCTCCGGTCTAGCGGGAGGTGGCGGGGAGCTGTTTTTT. Protein product: CASSSGLAGGGGELFF. The chain has TRBV7-2 and TRBJ2-2; 11 bases fit TRBD2. Germline assignment: CDR1 SGHTA and CDR2 FQGNSA. V trimming: 4 bases; J trimming: 7 bases; junction bases outside the gene matches: 8. The length of the CDR3 is 16 residues.

This clonotype has ten or more counts. The V gene is TRBV10-3, the J gene TRBJ2-3; 9 bases line up with TRBD1. CDR3 length: 17 amino acids. The V gene's germline CDR1 is ENHRY and CDR2 SYGVKD. Trimming removed 6 bases from V and 0 bases from J; junction bases left unmatched: 10. The CDR3 here is CAIRTATGGTSTDTQYF. In nucleotides, the CDR3 is TGTGCCATCAGGACGGCCACAGGGGGCACTAGCACAGATACGCAGTATTTT.

This rearrangement joins TRBV19 to TRBJ2-7; D call uncertain. Germline V gene sequence: CDR1 LNHDA, CDR2 SQIVND (reference sequence). The CDR3 consists of 16 residues. The germline V and J ends were trimmed by 4 bases and 7 bases, with 23 bases remaining between them. CDR3 DNA: TGTGCCAGTAGTACACGACTCTGGCCAGATACAACTGAGCAGTACTTC. Its protein product is CASSTRLWPDTTEQYF.

The V and J genes are TRBV28 and TRBJ2-7; 15 nucleotides align to TRBD2. Per germline, CDR1 MDHEN and CDR2 SYDVKM. This CDR3 has 18 residues. After removal of 3 bases from V and 5 bases from J, the junction contained 11 bases not matched to a gene. This chain's CDR3 is CASSFYGLAGGPVHEQYF. The CDR3 DNA is TGTGCCAGCAGTTTTTACGGACTAGCGGGAGGGCCTGTCCACGAGCAGTACTTC. The full variable domain, its missing parts supplied by reference TRBV28 and TRBJ2-7, is DVKVTQSSRYLVKRTGEKVFLECVQDMDHENMFWYRQDPGLGLRLIYFSYDVKMKEKGDIPEGYSVSREKKERFSLILESASTNQTSMYLCASSFYGLAGGPVHEQYFGPGTRLTVT.

This clonotype was counted at least ten times. The chain links TRBV6-1 to TRBJ2-7; possibly TRBD1 for D (5 bases). The CDR3 sequence is 13 residues long. V lost 3 bases and J lost 6, with 12 bases in between. Germline-derived CDR1 and CDR2 are MNHNS and SASEGT. CDR3 sequence (DNA): TGTGCCAGCAGTGACCACAGGATGAGCGAGCAGTACTTC. Encoded protein: CASSDHRMSEQYF.

This clonotype showed up many times. This chain links TRBV7-2 with TRBJ2-5; D uncertain. V was cut by 2 bases and J by 4 bases, with 5 bases left in between. Germline lookup yields CDR1 SGHTA and CDR2 FQGNSA. The CDR3 length is 12 residues. Here the CDR3 DNA reads TGTGCCAGCAGCTTAAAGGGAGAGACCCAGTACTTC. Amino acid sequence: CASSLKGETQYF.

This clonotype showed up many times. The J gene is TRBJ2-1, the V gene TRBV7-2, with D possibly being TRBD1 (6 bases). V was shortened by 5 bases and J by 10 bases, with 15 bases between the two germline ends. There are 13 residues in the CDR3. CDR1 SGHTA and CDR2 FQGNSA come from the germline V gene. CDR3 sequence: CASSQGPQREQFF. CDR3 nucleotides: TGTGCCAGCAGCCAGGGGCCCCAACGAGAGCAGTTCTTC. The full variable domain, rest sourced from reference TRBV7-2 and TRBJ2-1, is GAGVSQSPSNKVTEKGKDVELRCDPISGHTALYWYRQSLGQGLEFLIYFQGNSAPDKSGLPSDRFSAERTGGSVSTLTIQRTQQEDSAVYLCASSQGPQREQFFGPGTRLTVL.

This clonotype appeared a few times. The CDR3 region is CASSLPQRYDQPQHF. Here the CDR3 DNA reads TGTGCCAGCAGTTTACCACAGCGGTATGATCAGCCCCAGCATTTT. This chain connects TRBV28 to TRBJ1-5; D uncertain. The CDR3 length is 15 residues. Germline CDR1 and CDR2: MDHEN and SYDVKM. V gave up 2 bases and J gave up 5 bases, with 13 bases separating them. The entire variable domain, with the rest obtained from reference TRBV28 and TRBJ1-5, is as follows: DVKVTQSSRYLVKRTGEKVFLECVQDMDHENMFWYRQDPGLGLRLIYFSYDVKMKEKGDIPEGYSVSREKKERFSLILESASTNQTSMYLCASSLPQRYDQPQHFGDGTRLSIL.

This chain joins TRBV12-3 or TRBV12-4 and TRBJ2-5; D remains ambiguous. Trimming stripped 6 bases from V and 5 bases from J, with 10 bases between. CDR3 length equals 12 residues. CDR3 sequence reads: CASSQNMETQYF. CDR3 nucleotides: TGTGCCAGCAGCCAAAATATGGAGACCCAGTACTTC.

The sample holds many counts of this clonotype. CDR3: CASSLGSAGPANTEAFF. The CDR3 DNA is TGTGCCAGCAGCTTAGGTTCGGCAGGCCCCGCGAACACTGAAGCTTTCTTT. The gene calls are TRBV7-6 and TRBJ1-1; D remains ambiguous. CDR3 length: 17 residues. Germline V gives CDR1 SGHVS, CDR2 FNYEAQ. Deletions cut 1 base from V and 1 base from J, with 16 bases between.